These T cell receptor beta chains were read from a single sample in a study of T cell repertoires in cytomegalovirus infection. One entry per CDR3 protein, called by TCRdb with MiXCR from the reads. The data hold 300,000 to 400,000 distinct CDR3 sequences, with approximately 32% observed a single time. The antigens of these receptors remain unknown. The starting material was cultured PBMCs, obtained from culture after CMV antigen stimulation. These receptors were obtained from a human donor in good health (CMV status not recorded). Some clones in this sample may be carry-over from other donors' samples. Each CDR3 is given with its conserved first and last residue. D genes are given only for firm matches. Some rows have no size entry. The others give once, few or many, or a class for an expanded clone.

clone size	J gene	D gene	V gene	CDR3 protein	CDR3 DNA
NA	TRBJ2-4	TRBD1	TRBV23-1	CASSPRTDRGLAKNIQYF	TGCGCCAGCAGTCCCCGCACGGACAGGGGGCTTGCCAAAAACATTCAGTACTTC
NA	TRBJ1-3	NA	TRBV7-8	CASSLAMGQKAGNTIYF	TGTGCCAGCAGCTTAGCAATGGGCCAGAAGGCTGGAAACACCATATATTTT
NA	TRBJ2-2	TRBD2	TRBV20-1	CSAAPSGRARELFF	TGCAGTGCGGCCCCTAGCGGGCGGGCCAGGGAGCTGTTTTTT
NA	TRBJ1-2	TRBD1	TRBV20-1	CSAPRDRWYGYTF	TGCAGTGCGCCCCGGGACAGATGGTATGGCTACACCTTC
few	TRBJ1-2	TRBD1	TRBV7-9	CASSFAGTGGFGYTF	TGTGCCAGCAGCTTTGCCGGGACAGGGGGTTTTGGCTACACCTTC
few	TRBJ1-5	NA	TRBV6-5	CASRPNLFSNQPQHF	TGTGCCAGCAGGCCTAACTTATTTAGCAATCAGCCCCAGCATTTT
few	TRBJ2-5	TRBD1	TRBV7-9	CASSFTPGTGNPLWWETQYF	TGTGCCAGCAGCTTCACTCCCGGGACAGGGAATCCCTTGTGGTGGGAGACCCAGTACTTC
NA	TRBJ1-2	NA	TRBV6-8	CASANYKGGAVNYGYTF	TGTGCCAGCGCCAATTATAAAGGGGGAGCCGTTAACTATGGCTACACCTTC
few	TRBJ2-2	NA	TRBV4-1	CASSQGRQAANTGELFF	TGCGCCAGCAGCCAAGGCAGACAGGCAGCGAACACCGGGGAGCTGTTTTTT
NA	TRBJ1-1	TRBD1	TRBV7-8	CASSSGTGILTEAFF	TGTGCCAGCAGCTCCGGGACAGGGATCCTCACTGAAGCTTTCTTT
NA	TRBJ1-1	NA	TRBV9	CASAPRPWSTEAFF	TGTGCCAGCGCCCCTAGGCCGTGGTCCACTGAAGCTTTCTTT
NA	TRBJ2-1	TRBD2	TRBV28	CASSFPLGLAGDNNEQFF	TGTGCCAGCAGTTTCCCCCTGGGACTAGCGGGAGATAATAATGAGCAGTTCTTC
NA	TRBJ2-3	NA	TRBV12-3/TRBV12-4	CASSLRGILDTQYF	TGTGCCAGCAGTTTACGCGGGATTTTAGATACGCAGTATTTT
few	TRBJ2-1	NA	TRBV14	CASSRFGPREQFF	TGTGCCAGCAGCCGCTTCGGGCCTCGCGAGCAGTTCTTC
NA	TRBJ1-6	NA	TRBV12-3/TRBV12-4	CASSPPSGRSPLHF	TGTGCCAGCAGCCCCCCTTCGGGACGTTCACCCCTCCACTTT
NA	TRBJ2-2	NA	TRBV19	CASSIRQGLNTGELFF	TGTGCCAGTAGTATAAGGCAGGGCCTGAACACCGGGGAGCTGTTTTTT
few	TRBJ2-5	TRBD2	TRBV11-2	CASSLDQAGQETQYF	TGTGCCAGCAGCTTAGATCAAGCGGGACAAGAGACCCAGTACTTC
many	TRBJ1-5	NA	TRBV7-8	CASSPDSDANRFSNQPQHF	TGTGCCAGCAGCCCCGATTCGGATGCTAACAGGTTTAGCAATCAGCCCCAGCATTTT
NA	TRBJ2-1	TRBD1	TRBV28	CASSLGTGGNNNEQFF	TGTGCCAGCAGTTTGGGGACAGGGGGAAATAACAATGAGCAGTTCTTC
NA	TRBJ1-2	TRBD1	TRBV5-1	CASKIDREFYGYTF	TGCGCCAGCAAAATCGACAGGGAGTTCTATGGCTACACCTTC
few	TRBJ1-2	NA	TRBV15	CATSRDRGGYGYTF	TGTGCCACCAGCAGAGACAGGGGAGGTTATGGCTACACCTTC
NA	TRBJ2-1	NA	TRBV2	CASTPPGTTSSYNEQFF	TGTGCCAGCACCCCCCCCGGGACAACAAGCTCCTACAATGAGCAGTTCTTC
NA	TRBJ2-7	NA	TRBV6-8	CASSYTGALYEQYF	TGTGCCAGCAGTTACACCGGGGCGCTTTACGAGCAGTACTTC
NA	TRBJ1-4	NA	TRBV12-3/TRBV12-4	CASRLGGGSPGRPATIKLFF	TGTGCCAGCAGATTGGGGGGCGGATCCCCCGGGCGGCCGGCTACGATAAAACTGTTTTTT
NA	TRBJ2-1	TRBD1	TRBV30	CAWKGDRGFPHEQFF	TGTGCCTGGAAGGGGGACAGGGGTTTCCCGCACGAGCAGTTCTTC
NA	TRBJ2-3	TRBD2	TRBV7-6	CASSRLAVVPTDTQYF	TGTGCCAGCAGCCGGCTAGCGGTAGTCCCCACAGATACGCAGTATTTT
few	TRBJ2-7	NA	TRBV7-4	CASSLAGNHYEQYF	TGTGCCAGCAGCTTGGCAGGGAACCACTACGAGCAGTACTTC
NA	TRBJ2-3	NA	TRBV18	CASSPRGNTDTQYF	TGTGCCAGCTCACCACGCGGGAACACAGATACGCAGTATTTT
NA	TRBJ2-7	TRBD2	TRBV9	CASSPLGGNTYEQYF	TGTGCCAGCAGCCCCCTGGGAGGGAATACCTACGAGCAGTACTTC
few	TRBJ1-6	TRBD1	TRBV7-9	CASSPTGSTSVLHF	TGTGCCAGCAGCCCGACAGGGTCAACCTCCGTCCTCCACTTT
many	TRBJ1-6	NA	TRBV7-2	CASSLEPGGSPLHF	TGTGCCAGCAGCTTAGAACCGGGCGGTTCACCCCTCCACTTT
NA	TRBJ2-1	NA	TRBV4-1	CASSQEDSKQFF	TGCGCCAGCAGCCAAGAGGATAGTAAGCAGTTCTTC
few	TRBJ1-1	NA	TRBV19	CASMRGRGTEAFF	TGTGCCAGTATGCGAGGAAGAGGGACTGAAGCTTTCTTT
few	TRBJ2-3	TRBD2	TRBV20-1	CSADSGGALTDTQYF	TGCAGTGCTGATAGCGGGGGGGCCCTGACAGATACGCAGTATTTT
few	TRBJ2-1	TRBD2	TRBV4-2	CASSQDGGTGGYNEQFF	TGTGCCAGCAGCCAAGACGGGGGAACGGGGGGTTACAATGAGCAGTTCTTC
few	TRBJ1-5	NA	TRBV28	CASERRGEPQHF	TGTGCCAGCGAAAGGAGGGGGGAGCCCCAGCATTTT
NA	TRBJ1-5	TRBD1	TRBV19	CASSSDRAPESNQPQHF	TGTGCCAGTAGTTCGGACAGGGCGCCGGAAAGCAATCAGCCCCAGCATTTT
NA	TRBJ2-3	NA	TRBV6-5	CASSYSGSTDTQYF	TGTGCCAGCAGTTACTCCGGCAGCACAGATACGCAGTATTTT
NA	TRBJ2-3	TRBD2	TRBV7-9	CASSFGLAATDTQYF	TGTGCCAGCAGCTTCGGACTAGCGGCCACAGATACGCAGTATTTT
NA	TRBJ2-2	NA	TRBV7-2	CASSLAGVGTGELFF	TGTGCCAGCAGCTTAGCGGGAGTAGGGACCGGGGAGCTGTTTTTT
few	TRBJ1-2	NA	TRBV12-3/TRBV12-4	CASSSGPVGYTF	TGTGCCAGCAGTTCGGGACCCGTCGGCTACACCTTC
NA	TRBJ1-6	NA	TRBV27	CASSLSWDSPLHF	TGTGCCAGCAGTTTATCCTGGGATTCACCCCTCCACTTT
NA	TRBJ2-1	TRBD2	TRBV6-1	CASRGLAGHNEQFF	TGTGCCAGCAGAGGACTAGCGGGGCACAATGAGCAGTTCTTC
NA	TRBJ1-2	NA	TRBV25-1	CASRDAGFYYGYTF	TGTGCCAGCAGGGATGCAGGGTTCTACTATGGCTACACCTTC
many	TRBJ2-7	TRBD2	TRBV6-5	CASSYSGLAGYEQYF	TGTGCCAGCAGTTACTCCGGACTAGCGGGGTACGAGCAGTACTTC
NA	TRBJ2-7	TRBD1	TRBV28	CASSVTGTGDEQYF	TGTGCCAGCAGCGTGACCGGGACAGGTGACGAGCAGTACTTC
NA	TRBJ2-1	NA	TRBV10-3	CAISPPGSGEQFF	TGTGCCATCAGTCCACCAGGGAGCGGTGAGCAGTTCTTC
many	TRBJ2-3	NA	TRBV24-1	CATSALNTQYF	TGTGCCACCAGTGCACTGAATACGCAGTATTTT
NA	TRBJ1-1	TRBD1	TRBV7-4	CASTTGVGTEAFF	TGTGCCAGCACCACAGGGGTAGGGACTGAAGCTTTCTTT
NA	TRBJ1-2	TRBD1	TRBV7-9	CASSLRQGESGYTF	TGTGCCAGCAGCTTACGACAGGGGGAGAGTGGCTACACCTTC
NA	TRBJ2-5	TRBD2	TRBV10-3	CASRGSLAGDETQYF	TGTGCCTCCAGGGGTTCACTAGCGGGAGACGAGACCCAGTACTTC
NA	TRBJ1-1	NA	TRBV9	CASSVGTGFTEAFF	TGTGCCAGCAGCGTAGGTACAGGGTTCACTGAAGCTTTCTTT
NA	TRBJ2-1	TRBD2	TRBV7-9	CASSLGLIPSGGQNEQFF	TGTGCCAGCAGCTTAGGCCTCATCCCTAGCGGGGGACAGAATGAGCAGTTCTTC
few	TRBJ2-3	TRBD2	TRBV6-1	CASSRGTSGSRGSTDTQYF	TGTGCCAGCAGTCGTGGGACTAGCGGATCTAGAGGAAGCACAGATACGCAGTATTTT
NA	TRBJ2-2	TRBD2	TRBV7-6	CASSLLLAGVANTGELFF	TGTGCCAGCAGCCTCCTGTTAGCGGGTGTCGCGAACACCGGGGAGCTGTTTTTT
NA	TRBJ2-7	TRBD1	TRBV7-8	CASSSKGGTSYEQYF	TGTGCCAGCAGCTCCAAAGGGGGCACCTCCTACGAGCAGTACTTC
NA	TRBJ1-5	TRBD1	TRBV6-8	CASSSGQAGNQPQHF	TGTGCCAGCAGTTCCGGACAGGCAGGCAATCAGCCCCAGCATTTT
few	TRBJ1-4	TRBD1	TRBV19	CASRRDSFNEKLFF	TGTGCCAGTCGACGGGACAGCTTCAATGAAAAACTGTTTTTT
few	TRBJ2-7	TRBD1	TRBV28	CASSLRSGTGEGEQYF	TGTGCCAGCAGTTTAAGATCCGGGACAGGGGAGGGCGAGCAGTACTTC